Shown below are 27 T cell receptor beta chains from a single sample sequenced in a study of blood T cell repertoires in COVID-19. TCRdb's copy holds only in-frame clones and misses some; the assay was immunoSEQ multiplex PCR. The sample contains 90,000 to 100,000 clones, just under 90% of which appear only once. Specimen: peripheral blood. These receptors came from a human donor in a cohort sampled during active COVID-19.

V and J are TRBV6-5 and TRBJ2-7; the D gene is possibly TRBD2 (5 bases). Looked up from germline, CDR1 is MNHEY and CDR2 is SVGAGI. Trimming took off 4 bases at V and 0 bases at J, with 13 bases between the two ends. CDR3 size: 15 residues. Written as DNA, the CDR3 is TGTGCCAGCAGTTTTCTTCAAAGCGGCTCCTACGAGCAGTACTTC. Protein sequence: CASSFLQSGSYEQYF.

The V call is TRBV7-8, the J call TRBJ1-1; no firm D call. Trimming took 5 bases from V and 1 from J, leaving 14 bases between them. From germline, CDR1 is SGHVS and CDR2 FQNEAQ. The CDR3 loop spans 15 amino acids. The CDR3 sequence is CASSRGLDGNTEAFF. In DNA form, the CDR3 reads TGTGCCAGCAGCCGCGGACTGGACGGGAACACTGAAGCTTTCTTT.

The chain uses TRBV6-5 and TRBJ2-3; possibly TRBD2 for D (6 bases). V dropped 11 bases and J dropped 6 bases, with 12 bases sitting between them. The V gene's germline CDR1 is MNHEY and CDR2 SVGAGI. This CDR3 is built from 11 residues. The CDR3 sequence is CAARSGDTQYF. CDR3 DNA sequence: TGTGCCGCGAGAAGCGGGGATACGCAGTATTTT.

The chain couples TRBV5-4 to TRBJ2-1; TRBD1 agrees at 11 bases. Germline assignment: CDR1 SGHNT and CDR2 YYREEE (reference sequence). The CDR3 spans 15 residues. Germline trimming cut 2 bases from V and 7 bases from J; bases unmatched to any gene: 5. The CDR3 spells CASSFDGTGGNEQFF. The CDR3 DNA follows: TGTGCCAGCAGCTTTGACGGGACAGGGGGGAATGAGCAGTTCTTC.

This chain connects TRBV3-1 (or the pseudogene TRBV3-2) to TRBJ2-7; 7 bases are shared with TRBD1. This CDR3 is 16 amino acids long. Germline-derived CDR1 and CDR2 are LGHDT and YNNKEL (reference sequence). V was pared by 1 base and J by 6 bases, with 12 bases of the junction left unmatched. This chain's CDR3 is CASSQGWTGRGGEQYF. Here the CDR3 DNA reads TGTGCCAGCAGCCAAGGTTGGACAGGACGCGGTGGCGAGCAGTACTTC.

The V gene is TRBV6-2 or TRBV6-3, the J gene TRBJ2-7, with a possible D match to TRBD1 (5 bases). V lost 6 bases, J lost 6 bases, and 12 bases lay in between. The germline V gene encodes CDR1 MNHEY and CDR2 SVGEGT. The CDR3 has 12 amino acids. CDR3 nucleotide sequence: TGTGCCAGCAGCTTCGACAGTATCGAGCAGTACTTC. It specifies CASSFDSIEQYF.

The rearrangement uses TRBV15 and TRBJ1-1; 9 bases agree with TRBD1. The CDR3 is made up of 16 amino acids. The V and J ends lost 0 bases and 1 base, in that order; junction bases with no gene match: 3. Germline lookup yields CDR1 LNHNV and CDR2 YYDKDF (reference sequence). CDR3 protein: CATSRETGGPNTEAFF. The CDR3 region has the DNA TGTGCCACCAGCAGAGAAACAGGGGGCCCGAACACTGAAGCTTTCTTT.

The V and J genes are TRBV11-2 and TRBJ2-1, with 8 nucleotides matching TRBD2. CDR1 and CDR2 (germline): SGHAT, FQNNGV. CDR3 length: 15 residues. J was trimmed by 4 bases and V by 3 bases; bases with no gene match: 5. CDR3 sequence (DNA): TGTGCCAGCAGCTTTAGCGGGAACGGGTACAATGAGCAGTTCTTC. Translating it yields CASSFSGNGYNEQFF.

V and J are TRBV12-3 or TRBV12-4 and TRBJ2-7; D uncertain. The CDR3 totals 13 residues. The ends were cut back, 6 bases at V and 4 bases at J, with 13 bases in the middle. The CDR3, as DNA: TGTGCCAGCAGCCCAGACACGGATTACGAGCAGTACTTC. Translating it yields CASSPDTDYEQYF.

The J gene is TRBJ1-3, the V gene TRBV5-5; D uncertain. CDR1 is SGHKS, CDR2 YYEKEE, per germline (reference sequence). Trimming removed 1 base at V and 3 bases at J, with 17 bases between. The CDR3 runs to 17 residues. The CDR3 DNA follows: TGTGCCAGCAGCTTGTTCGGAGGCTTCTTGGTTGGAAACACCATATATTTT. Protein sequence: CASSLFGGFLVGNTIYF.

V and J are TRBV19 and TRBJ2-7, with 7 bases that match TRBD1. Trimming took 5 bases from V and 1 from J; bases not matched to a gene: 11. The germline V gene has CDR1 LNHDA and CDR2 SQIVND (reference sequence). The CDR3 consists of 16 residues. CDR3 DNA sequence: TGTGCCAGTAGTCCGCGACAGGGCGGTCCTTCCTACGAGCAGTACTTC. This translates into CASSPRQGGPSYEQYF.

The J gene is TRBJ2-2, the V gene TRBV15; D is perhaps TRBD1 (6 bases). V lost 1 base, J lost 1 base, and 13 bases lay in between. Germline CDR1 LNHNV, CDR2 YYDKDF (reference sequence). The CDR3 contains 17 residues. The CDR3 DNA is TGTGCCACCAGCAGAGGCACCGGGACAAAGAACACCGGGGAGCTGTTTTTT. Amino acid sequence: CATSRGTGTKNTGELFF.

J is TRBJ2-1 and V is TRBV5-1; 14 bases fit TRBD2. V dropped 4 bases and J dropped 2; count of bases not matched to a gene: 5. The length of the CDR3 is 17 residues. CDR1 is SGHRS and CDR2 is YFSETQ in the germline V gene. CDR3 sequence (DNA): TGCGCCAGCAGCGGTGGGACTAGCGGGAGTACCTACAATGAGCAGTTCTTC. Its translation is CASSGGTSGSTYNEQFF.

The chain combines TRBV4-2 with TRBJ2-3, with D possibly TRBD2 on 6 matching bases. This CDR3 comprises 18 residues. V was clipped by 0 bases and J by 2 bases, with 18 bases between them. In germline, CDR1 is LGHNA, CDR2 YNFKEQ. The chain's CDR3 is CASSQEPIRGRNTDTQYF. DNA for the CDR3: TGTGCCAGCAGCCAAGAGCCCATTCGGGGGAGAAACACAGATACGCAGTATTTT.

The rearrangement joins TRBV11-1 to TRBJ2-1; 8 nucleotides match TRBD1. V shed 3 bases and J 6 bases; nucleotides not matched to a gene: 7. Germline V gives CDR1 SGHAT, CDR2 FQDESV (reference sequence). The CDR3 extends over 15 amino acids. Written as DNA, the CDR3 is TGTGCCAGCAGCTTTAGGGGGGACAGGACCAATGAGCAGTTCTTC. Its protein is CASSFRGDRTNEQFF. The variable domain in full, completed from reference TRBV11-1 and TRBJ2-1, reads EAEVAQSPRYKITEKSQAVAFWCDPISGHATLYWYRQILGQGPELLVQFQDESVVDDSQLPKDRFSAERLKGVDSTLKIQPAELGDSAMYLCASSFRGDRTNEQFFGPGTRLTVL.

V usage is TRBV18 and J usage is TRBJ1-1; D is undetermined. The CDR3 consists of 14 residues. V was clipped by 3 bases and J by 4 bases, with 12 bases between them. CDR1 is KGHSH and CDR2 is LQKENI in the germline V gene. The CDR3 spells CASSPPLIVTEAFF. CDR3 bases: TGTGCCAGCTCACCCCCTTTAATAGTCACTGAAGCTTTCTTT.

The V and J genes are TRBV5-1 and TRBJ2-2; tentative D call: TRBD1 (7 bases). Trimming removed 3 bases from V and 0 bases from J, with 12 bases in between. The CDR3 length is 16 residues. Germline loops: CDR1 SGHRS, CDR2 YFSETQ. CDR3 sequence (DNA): TGCGCCAGCAGCTGGGGCGGGACAGCGAACACCGGGGAGCTGTTTTTT. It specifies CASSWGGTANTGELFF.

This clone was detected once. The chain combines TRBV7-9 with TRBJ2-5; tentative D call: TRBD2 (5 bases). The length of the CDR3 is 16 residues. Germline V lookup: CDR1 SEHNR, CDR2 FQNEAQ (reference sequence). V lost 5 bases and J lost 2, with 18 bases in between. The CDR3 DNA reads TGTGCCAGCAGCCCAGAAGACTCTAGCTGGCAAGAGACCCAGTACTTC. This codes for CASSPEDSSWQETQYF.

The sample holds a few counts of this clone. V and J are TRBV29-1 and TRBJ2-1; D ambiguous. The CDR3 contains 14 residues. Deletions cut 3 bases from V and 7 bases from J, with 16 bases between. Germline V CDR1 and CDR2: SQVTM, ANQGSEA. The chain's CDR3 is CSVEPTSSPNEQFF. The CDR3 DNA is TGCAGCGTTGAGCCTACTTCCTCCCCAAATGAGCAGTTCTTC.

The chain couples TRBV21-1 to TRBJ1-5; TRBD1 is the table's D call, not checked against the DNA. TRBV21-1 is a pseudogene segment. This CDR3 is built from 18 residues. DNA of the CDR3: TGTGCCAGCAGCAAATCGCGTAGGGGGCCCGGAGGCAATCAGCCCCAGCATTTT. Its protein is CASSKSRRGPGGNQPQHF.

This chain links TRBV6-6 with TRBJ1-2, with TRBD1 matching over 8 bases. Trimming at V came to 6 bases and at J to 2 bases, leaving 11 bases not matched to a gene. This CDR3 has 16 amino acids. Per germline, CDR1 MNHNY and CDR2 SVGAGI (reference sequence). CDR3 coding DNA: TGTGCCAGCAGGACGCAGGTGACAGGGGTAAACTATGGCTACACCTTC. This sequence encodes CASRTQVTGVNYGYTF.

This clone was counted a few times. In DNA, the CDR3 is TGCGCCAGCAGCAAGGAGACCTACGAGCAGTACTTC. Translation: CASSKETYEQYF. The V and J genes are TRBV5-1 and TRBJ2-7; no reliable D call. V was shortened by 4 bases and J by 2 bases, with 7 bases between the two germline ends. CDR1 is SGHRS, CDR2 YFSETQ, per germline. CDR3 length: 12 residues.

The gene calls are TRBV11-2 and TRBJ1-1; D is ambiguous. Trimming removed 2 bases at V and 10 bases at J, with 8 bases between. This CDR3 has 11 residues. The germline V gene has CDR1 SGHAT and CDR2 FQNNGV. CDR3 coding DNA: TGTGCCAGCAGCTTAAATTCCGTAGCTTTCTTT. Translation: CASSLNSVAFF.

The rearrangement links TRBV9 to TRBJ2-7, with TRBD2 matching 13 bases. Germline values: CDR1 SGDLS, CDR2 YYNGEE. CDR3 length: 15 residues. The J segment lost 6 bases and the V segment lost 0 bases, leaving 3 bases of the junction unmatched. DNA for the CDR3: TGTGCCAGCAGCGTAGGAGGGACTAGCGGGGTCGAGCAGTACTTC. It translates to CASSVGGTSGVEQYF. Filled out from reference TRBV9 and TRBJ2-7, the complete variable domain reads DSGVTQTPKHLITATGQRVTLRCSPRSGDLSVYWYQQSLDQGLQFLIQYYNGEERAKGNILERFSAQQFPDLHSELNLSSLELGDSALYFCASSVGGTSGVEQYFGPGTRLTVT.

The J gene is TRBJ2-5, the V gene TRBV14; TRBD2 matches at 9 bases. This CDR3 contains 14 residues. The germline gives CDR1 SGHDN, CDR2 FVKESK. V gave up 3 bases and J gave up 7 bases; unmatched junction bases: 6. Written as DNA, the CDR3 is TGTGCCAGCAGCCAGGTCCGGCGGGGGGGGACCCAGTACTTC. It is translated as CASSQVRRGGTQYF.

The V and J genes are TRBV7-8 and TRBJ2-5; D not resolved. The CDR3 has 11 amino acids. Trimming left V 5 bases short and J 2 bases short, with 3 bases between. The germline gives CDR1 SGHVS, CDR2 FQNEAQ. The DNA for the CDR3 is TGTGCCAGCAGCCCTCAAGAGACCCAGTACTTC. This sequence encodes CASSPQETQYF.

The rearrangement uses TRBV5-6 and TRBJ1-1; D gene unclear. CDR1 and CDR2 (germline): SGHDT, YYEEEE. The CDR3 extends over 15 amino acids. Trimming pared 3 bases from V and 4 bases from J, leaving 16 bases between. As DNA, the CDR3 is TGTGCCAGCAGCTACTTCCAGGCGGAGGGCACTGAAGCTTTCTTT. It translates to CASSYFQAEGTEAFF. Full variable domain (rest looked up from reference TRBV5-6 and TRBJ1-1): DAGVTQSPTHLIKTRGQQVTLRCSPKSGHDTVSWYQQALGQGPQFIFQYYEEEERQRGNFPDRFSGHQFPNYSSELNVNALLLGDSALYLCASSYFQAEGTEAFFGQGTRLTVV.